The text below deals with one T cell receptor beta chain. Its antigen is unidentified. The data stem from a study of cytomegalovirus exposure and HLA in healthy donors. Points from the study as a whole: Association of fewer than 20,000 TCR beta sequences with HLA alleles was found at 0.05 false discovery rate in a later analysis. TCR beta V segments were, for the most part, productive about 87% or about 30% of the time in an earlier analysis.

This PCR relied on a set of 60 Vbeta primers and 13 Jbeta primers. Method: immunoSEQ multiplex PCR; TCRdb's copy keeps in-frame clones and lacks some. Here the sample spans some 140,000 clones, approximately 71% being singletons. Trimming took 5 bases from V and 4 from J; bases not matched to a gene: 16. In germline, CDR1 is SGHVS, CDR2 FNYEAQ. The CDR3 contains 17 residues. The material sequenced was PBMCs. The TCR was taken from a man under 40 in good health and CMV-seronegative. This sequence joins TRBV7-6 and TRBJ2-7, with 8 nucleotides matching TRBD2. The CDR3 DNA reads as TGTGCCAGCAGCCCCGGGGTCGGGGGGGGGCCAAGGTACGAGCAGTACTTC. Protein sequence: CASSPGVGGGPRYEQYF.